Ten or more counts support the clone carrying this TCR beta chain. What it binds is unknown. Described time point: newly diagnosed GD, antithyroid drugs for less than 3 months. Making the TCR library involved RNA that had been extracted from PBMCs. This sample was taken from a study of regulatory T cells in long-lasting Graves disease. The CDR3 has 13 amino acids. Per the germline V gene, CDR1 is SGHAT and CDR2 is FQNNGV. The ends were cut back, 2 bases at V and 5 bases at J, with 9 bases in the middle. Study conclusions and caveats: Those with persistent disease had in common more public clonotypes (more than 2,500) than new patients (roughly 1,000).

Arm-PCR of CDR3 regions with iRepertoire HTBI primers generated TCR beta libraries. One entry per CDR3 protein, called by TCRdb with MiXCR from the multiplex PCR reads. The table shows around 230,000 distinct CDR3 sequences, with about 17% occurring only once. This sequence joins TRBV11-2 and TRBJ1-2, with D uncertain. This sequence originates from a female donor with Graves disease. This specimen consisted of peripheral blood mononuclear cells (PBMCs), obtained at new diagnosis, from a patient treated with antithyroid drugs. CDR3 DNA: TGTGCCAGCAGCTTAACGGATCCTTATGGCTACACCTTC. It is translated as CASSLTDPYGYTF. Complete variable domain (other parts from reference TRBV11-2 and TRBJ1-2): EAGVAQSPRYKIIEKRQSVAFWCNPISGHATLYWYQQILGQGPKLLIQFQNNGVVDDSQLPKDRFSAERLKGVDSTLKIQPAKLEDSAVYLCASSLTDPYGYTFGSGTRLTVV.